This T cell receptor beta chain was sequenced in a study of identical twins. CDR3 length: 12 amino acids. Germline V gene data show CDR1 as DFQATT and CDR2 as SNEGSKA (reference sequence). V lost 6 bases and J lost 8, with 16 bases in between. TCRdb re-analysed the 5' RACE reads in MiXCR, keeping a single row per CDR3 protein. The data hold fewer than 250,000 distinct CDR3 sequences, with 9.4% observed a single time. Source material: memory (CD45RO+) T cells sorted from blood. V gene TRBV20-1 combines with J gene TRBJ1-1; D possibly corresponds to TRBD1 (5 bases). The TCR sequence derives from a woman aged 18 to 35 in good health. CDR3 DNA: TGCAGTGCGAGTAGACAGCTACGAGAAGCTTTCTTT. Residues: CSASRQLREAFF.